Listed here are 28 T cell receptor beta chains from one sample, sequenced in a study of molecular identifiers for immune sequencing clone quantification. TCRdb analysed the PCR reads with MiXCR anew, one entry per CDR3 protein. The profile shows around 94,000 distinct CDR3 sequences, around 37% of them singletons. Input material: naive CD8+ T cells from blood, with Jurkat cell RNA spiked in. Subset defined: FACS-sorted CD8+CD4-CCR7+CD45RA+ naive T cells. Source of these receptors: a human donor in good health. Some libraries in this study had Jurkat cell RNA spiked in.

The chain joins TRBV27 to TRBJ2-7; D may be TRBD1 (6 bases). Looked up from germline, CDR1 is MNHEY and CDR2 is SMNVEV (reference sequence). The CDR3 runs 15 residues. V was cut by 1 base and J by 6 bases, with 16 bases left in between. The CDR3 DNA follows: TGTGCCAGCAGTTTATGGGGCCACACAGGGTCCGAGCAGTACTTC. Translation gives CASSLWGHTGSEQYF.

V gene TRBV28 combines with J gene TRBJ2-7, with a possible D match to TRBD1 (6 bases). Germline CDR1 reads MDHEN; CDR2 reads SYDVKM. This CDR3 has 12 amino acids. For the CDR3, the DNA is TGTGCATCGGGACACCCCTCCTACGAGCAGTACTTC. Its translation is CASGHPSYEQYF.

This clonotype was observed a few times. The chain links TRBV11-2 to TRBJ1-1; no clear D gene. The CDR3 loop spans 14 amino acids. Per the germline V gene, CDR1 is SGHAT and CDR2 is FQNNGV. V dropped 1 base and J dropped 3 bases, with 9 bases sitting between them. The CDR3 spells CASSLGEWDTEAFF. CDR3 nucleotide sequence: TGTGCCAGCAGCTTAGGAGAATGGGACACTGAAGCTTTCTTT.

This clonotype has just a few counts. This chain connects TRBV12-5 to TRBJ2-7, with D perhaps given as TRBD1 or TRBD2 (5 bases each). Germline lookup yields CDR1 LGHNT and CDR2 FRNRAP. V was cut by 3 bases and J by 6 bases, with 9 bases left in between. This CDR3 has 12 residues. The CDR3 is CASGFGGSEQYF. In DNA form, the CDR3 reads TGTGCTAGTGGTTTTGGGGGAAGCGAGCAGTACTTC.

The V and J genes are TRBV9 and TRBJ2-1; 7 nucleotides match TRBD2. J lost 5 bases, V lost 0 bases, and 11 bases had no gene match. This CDR3 contains 17 residues. From germline, CDR1 is SGDLS and CDR2 YYNGEE. The chain's CDR3 is CASSVVGGGPVDNEQFF. CDR3 coding DNA: TGTGCCAGCAGCGTAGTCGGGGGAGGGCCTGTTGACAATGAGCAGTTCTTC.

This clonotype has only one observation. The V and J genes are TRBV9 and TRBJ2-5; D may be TRBD2 (6 bases). From germline, CDR1 is SGDLS and CDR2 YYNGEE. The CDR3 has 12 amino acids. V gave up 4 bases and J gave up 5 bases, with 9 bases separating them. Here the CDR3 DNA reads TGTGCCAGCAGCACCGGGGGTGAGACCCAGTACTTC. Its protein product is CASSTGGETQYF.

This clonotype is a singleton in its sample. Without the conserved terminal phenylalanine or tryptophan, this CDR3 likely stems from a read error. The V and J genes are TRBV5-5 and TRBJ1-5; unclear D gene. This CDR3 region has 13 residues. Trimming took off 4 bases at V and 10 bases at J, with 15 bases between the two ends. The V gene's germline CDR1 is SGHKS and CDR2 YYEKEE (reference sequence). The CDR3 sequence: CASSKHPVSPQHI. CDR3 sequence (DNA): TGTGCCAGCAGCAAACACCCGGTGTCCCCCCAGCATATT.

This clonotype was seen a handful of times. The V gene is TRBV7-9, the J gene TRBJ1-3; D gene ambiguous. Germline loops: CDR1 SEHNR, CDR2 FQNEAQ (reference sequence). The CDR3 is 16 residues long. The ends were cut back, 3 bases at V and 4 bases at J, with 16 bases in the middle. The CDR3 reads CASSLASWGAGNTIYF. The CDR3 DNA is TGTGCCAGCAGCTTGGCAAGCTGGGGTGCGGGAAACACCATATATTTT.

This clonotype occurred a few times. This chain connects TRBV7-3 to TRBJ2-2; D is uncertain. Trimming took 5 bases from V and 7 from J, leaving 20 bases between them. Germline assignment: CDR1 SGHTA and CDR2 FQGTGA. The CDR3 covers 16 residues. The CDR3: CASSPQDSTEVGELFF. DNA for the CDR3: TGTGCCAGCAGCCCCCAAGACTCAACCGAGGTCGGGGAGCTGTTTTTT.

This clonotype was seen more than once but under ten times. The V call is TRBV7-9, the J call TRBJ2-1; D not certain. The CDR3 extends over 10 amino acids. Looked up from germline, CDR1 is SEHNR and CDR2 is FQNEAQ (reference sequence). Between the trimmed V and J ends, which lost 10 bases and 10 bases, there was a span of 11 bases. CDR3 nucleotide sequence: TGTGCCATCACGTCTTGGGAGCAGTTCTTC. Protein sequence: CAITSWEQFF. The full variable domain, rest sourced from reference TRBV7-9 and TRBJ2-1, is DTGVSQNPRHKITKRGQNVTFRCDPISEHNRLYWYRQTLGQGPEFLTYFQNEAQLEKSRLLSDRFSAERPKGSFSTLEIQRTEQGDSAMYLCAITSWEQFFGPGTRLTVL.

This clonotype was seen many times. The chain carries TRBV6-2 or TRBV6-3 and TRBJ2-1; no clear D. Trimming shortened V by 2 bases and J by 9 bases, and 11 bases separated the two germline ends. The CDR3 length is 13 residues. Germline V lookup: CDR1 MNHEY, CDR2 SVGEGT. CDR3 sequence (DNA): TGTGCCAGCAGTTACGGGCCTCGCGGTGAGCAGTTCTTC. Its translation is CASSYGPRGEQFF.

Concerning this clonotype itself: It may be a read error: a sequence one base away is much more abundant. The rearrangement links TRBV28 to TRBJ2-7, with 10 bases matching TRBD2. Germline V gives CDR1 MDHEN, CDR2 SYDVKM. Trimming at V came to 8 bases and at J to 2 bases, leaving 12 bases not matched to a gene. The CDR3 runs to 16 residues. The CDR3 nucleotides read TGTGCCAGCTGCTACGGACTAGCGGCTTATACCTACGAGCAGTACTTC. This gives the protein CASCYGLAAYTYEQYF.

This clonotype was counted only a few times. The chain links TRBV4-3 to TRBJ2-1, with D possibly being TRBD2 (6 bases). The CDR3 spans 14 residues. Germline loops: CDR1 LGHNA, CDR2 YSLEER. V shed 2 bases and J shed 4 bases, with 9 bases lying between them. The CDR3 sequence is CASSQKLAYNEQFF. The CDR3 DNA reads as TGCGCCAGCAGCCAAAAGCTAGCGTACAATGAGCAGTTCTTC.

This rearrangement joins TRBV20-1 to TRBJ2-1; TRBD2 is a possible D gene (6 bases). Deletions cut 0 bases from V and 6 bases from J, with 18 bases between. In germline, CDR1 is DFQATT, CDR2 SNEGSKA (reference sequence). This CDR3 region has 16 residues. CDR3 in DNA: TGCAGTGCTAGAGATCGTGTAGCGGCCCCGATCAATGAGCAGTTCTTC. Encoded protein: CSARDRVAAPINEQFF.

This clonotype came up many times. This chain joins TRBV7-2 and TRBJ2-7, with D uncertain. This CDR3 has 13 amino acids. Trimming stripped 4 bases from V and 3 bases from J, with 10 bases between. CDR1 SGHTA and CDR2 FQGNSA come from the germline V gene. The DNA for the CDR3 is TGTGCCAGCAGCTCCGATCCCGGCTACGAGCAGTACTTC. Amino acids: CASSSDPGYEQYF.

V is TRBV7-9 and J is TRBJ2-1; D gene ambiguous. Germline-derived CDR1 and CDR2 are SEHNR and FQNEAQ (reference sequence). Trimming removed 4 bases at V and 7 bases at J, with 14 bases between. This CDR3 contains 14 residues. CDR3 coding DNA: TGTGCCAGCAGCTCTATCTTAAGTTCGAATGAGCAGTTCTTC. Residues: CASSSILSSNEQFF.

For this clonotype: This may come from a read error, since a much larger clone is one base off. This sequence joins TRBV28 and TRBJ2-2; D is possibly TRBD1 or TRBD2 (5 bases each). The CDR3 loop spans 14 amino acids. CDR1 is MDHEN, CDR2 SYDVKM, per germline. CDR3 sequence: CASSYRTLTGELLF. In DNA form, the CDR3 reads TGTGCCAGCAGTTACAGGACACTCACCGGGGAGCTGTTATTT.

This clonotype appeared a few times. The gene calls are TRBV5-1 and TRBJ2-1, with 10 bases aligning to TRBD2. Germline loops: CDR1 SGHRS, CDR2 YFSETQ. The CDR3 contains 16 residues. Losses at the gene ends were 0 bases for V and 8 bases for J; bases not matched to a gene: 8. The CDR3 is CASSLGIAGGSYEQFF. Written as DNA, the CDR3 is TGCGCCAGCAGCTTGGGTATAGCGGGAGGTTCCTATGAGCAGTTCTTC.

This chain uses TRBV9 with TRBJ2-6; D is perhaps TRBD2 (6 bases). This CDR3 contains 16 residues. The V end lost 0 bases, the J end lost 0 bases, and 7 bases lay between the germline ends. Germline V gene lookup returns CDR1 SGDLS and CDR2 YYNGEE. Written as DNA, the CDR3 is TGTGCCAGCAGCGTAGGGGGGGTCTCTGGGGCCAACGTCCTGACTTTC. Amino acids: CASSVGGVSGANVLTF.

This chain joins TRBV20-1 and TRBJ2-7; tentative D call: TRBD2 (5 bases). The CDR3 loop spans 15 amino acids. CDR1 and CDR2 (germline): DFQATT, SNEGSKA (reference sequence). Trimming took 1 base from V and 3 from J, leaving 16 bases between them. For the CDR3, the DNA is TGCAGTGCTAGAGGTTTCAAGACTACCTTCTACGAGCAGTACTTC. Translated, it gives CSARGFKTTFYEQYF.

As concerns this clonotype: Sequence at one end of the junction differs from germline and may be a read error. The chain combines TRBV20-1 with TRBJ2-2; 9 positions agree with TRBD2. This CDR3 has 18 residues. CDR1 DFQATT and CDR2 SNEGSKA come from the germline V gene (reference sequence). DNA of the CDR3: TGCAGTGCTAGAGATCAGAGTAGCGGGAGATGGGACACCGGGGAGCTGTATTTT. Amino acid sequence: CSARDQSSGRWDTGELYF.

This clonotype was observed many times. The chain carries TRBV28 and TRBJ2-7; D gene ambiguous. Trimming removed 3 bases at V and 0 bases at J, with 6 bases between. This CDR3 spans 13 amino acids. CDR1 and CDR2 from the germline V gene are MDHEN and SYDVKM. For the CDR3, the DNA is TGTGCCAGCAGTTTGCCAGACTCCTACGAGCAGTACTTC. Protein product: CASSLPDSYEQYF.

The chain couples TRBV7-6 to TRBJ2-1, with TRBD2 identical over 13 bases. The CDR3 length is 17 residues. Per germline, CDR1 SGHVS and CDR2 FNYEAQ. V trimming: 1 base; J trimming: 6 bases; junction bases outside the gene matches: 6. This chain's CDR3 is CASSLEAGLAGPNEQFF. For the CDR3, the DNA is TGTGCCAGCAGCTTAGAGGCGGGACTAGCGGGGCCCAATGAGCAGTTCTTC. The complete variable domain, with remaining parts taken from reference TRBV7-6 and TRBJ2-1, reads GAGVSQSPRYKVTKRGQDVALRCDPISGHVSLYWYRQALGQGPEFLTYFNYEAQQDKSGLPNDRFSAERPEGSISTLTIQRTEQRDSAMYRCASSLEAGLAGPNEQFFGPGTRLTVL.

To note about this clonotype: At one of its ends the junction is not consistent with the germline gene, which may arise from a read error. The chain employs TRBV18 and TRBJ2-7; the D gene is possibly TRBD1 (6 bases). The CDR3 length is 14 residues. Per germline, CDR1 KGHSH and CDR2 LQKENI. CDR3 loop: CPSSQGTPRYEQYF. The CDR3 nucleotides are TGTCCCAGCTCACAAGGGACACCGCGTTACGAGCAGTACTTC.

The rearrangement joins TRBV25-1 to TRBJ2-1; 7 positions agree with TRBD2. V lost 3 bases and J lost 6; bases outside the gene matches: 8. Germline CDR1 reads MGHDK; CDR2 reads SYGVNS. The CDR3 sequence is 15 residues long. The CDR3 sequence is CASSDDGLVVNEQFF. The CDR3 DNA reads TGTGCCAGCAGTGATGACGGACTAGTTGTCAATGAGCAGTTCTTC.

The V call is TRBV14, the J call TRBJ2-3; the match to TRBD2 covers 14 bases. The V segment lost 1 base and the J segment 4 bases; nucleotides outside the gene matches: 4. In germline, CDR1 is SGHDN, CDR2 FVKESK. This CDR3 spans 17 amino acids. CDR3 sequence: CASSQVGLAGGSDTQYF. In nucleotides, the CDR3 is TGTGCCAGCAGCCAAGTTGGACTAGCGGGAGGATCAGATACGCAGTATTTT.

This chain uses TRBV13 with TRBJ2-7, with D unresolved. Trimming took off 7 bases at V and 7 bases at J, with 14 bases between the two ends. The CDR3 extends over 12 amino acids. Germline V CDR1 and CDR2: PRHDT, FYEKMQ (reference sequence). The CDR3 DNA follows: TGTGCCAGCAACATCCTGGGCTCGGAGCAGTACTTC. This encodes CASNILGSEQYF.

This clonotype was observed at least ten times. This rearrangement joins TRBV7-9 to TRBJ2-3; 9 nucleotides agree with TRBD2. Germline lookup yields CDR1 SEHNR and CDR2 FQNEAQ (reference sequence). CDR3 length: 15 amino acids. Trimming at V came to 6 bases and at J to 4 bases, leaving 8 bases not matched to a gene. CDR3: CASSFSGSFADTQYF. The CDR3 DNA is TGTGCCAGCAGTTTTAGCGGGAGTTTCGCAGATACGCAGTATTTT. Filled out from reference TRBV7-9 and TRBJ2-3, the complete variable domain reads DTGVSQNPRHKITKRGQNVTFRCDPISEHNRLYWYRQTLGQGPEFLTYFQNEAQLEKSRLLSDRFSAERPKGSFSTLEIQRTEQGDSAMYLCASSFSGSFADTQYFGPGTRLTVL.